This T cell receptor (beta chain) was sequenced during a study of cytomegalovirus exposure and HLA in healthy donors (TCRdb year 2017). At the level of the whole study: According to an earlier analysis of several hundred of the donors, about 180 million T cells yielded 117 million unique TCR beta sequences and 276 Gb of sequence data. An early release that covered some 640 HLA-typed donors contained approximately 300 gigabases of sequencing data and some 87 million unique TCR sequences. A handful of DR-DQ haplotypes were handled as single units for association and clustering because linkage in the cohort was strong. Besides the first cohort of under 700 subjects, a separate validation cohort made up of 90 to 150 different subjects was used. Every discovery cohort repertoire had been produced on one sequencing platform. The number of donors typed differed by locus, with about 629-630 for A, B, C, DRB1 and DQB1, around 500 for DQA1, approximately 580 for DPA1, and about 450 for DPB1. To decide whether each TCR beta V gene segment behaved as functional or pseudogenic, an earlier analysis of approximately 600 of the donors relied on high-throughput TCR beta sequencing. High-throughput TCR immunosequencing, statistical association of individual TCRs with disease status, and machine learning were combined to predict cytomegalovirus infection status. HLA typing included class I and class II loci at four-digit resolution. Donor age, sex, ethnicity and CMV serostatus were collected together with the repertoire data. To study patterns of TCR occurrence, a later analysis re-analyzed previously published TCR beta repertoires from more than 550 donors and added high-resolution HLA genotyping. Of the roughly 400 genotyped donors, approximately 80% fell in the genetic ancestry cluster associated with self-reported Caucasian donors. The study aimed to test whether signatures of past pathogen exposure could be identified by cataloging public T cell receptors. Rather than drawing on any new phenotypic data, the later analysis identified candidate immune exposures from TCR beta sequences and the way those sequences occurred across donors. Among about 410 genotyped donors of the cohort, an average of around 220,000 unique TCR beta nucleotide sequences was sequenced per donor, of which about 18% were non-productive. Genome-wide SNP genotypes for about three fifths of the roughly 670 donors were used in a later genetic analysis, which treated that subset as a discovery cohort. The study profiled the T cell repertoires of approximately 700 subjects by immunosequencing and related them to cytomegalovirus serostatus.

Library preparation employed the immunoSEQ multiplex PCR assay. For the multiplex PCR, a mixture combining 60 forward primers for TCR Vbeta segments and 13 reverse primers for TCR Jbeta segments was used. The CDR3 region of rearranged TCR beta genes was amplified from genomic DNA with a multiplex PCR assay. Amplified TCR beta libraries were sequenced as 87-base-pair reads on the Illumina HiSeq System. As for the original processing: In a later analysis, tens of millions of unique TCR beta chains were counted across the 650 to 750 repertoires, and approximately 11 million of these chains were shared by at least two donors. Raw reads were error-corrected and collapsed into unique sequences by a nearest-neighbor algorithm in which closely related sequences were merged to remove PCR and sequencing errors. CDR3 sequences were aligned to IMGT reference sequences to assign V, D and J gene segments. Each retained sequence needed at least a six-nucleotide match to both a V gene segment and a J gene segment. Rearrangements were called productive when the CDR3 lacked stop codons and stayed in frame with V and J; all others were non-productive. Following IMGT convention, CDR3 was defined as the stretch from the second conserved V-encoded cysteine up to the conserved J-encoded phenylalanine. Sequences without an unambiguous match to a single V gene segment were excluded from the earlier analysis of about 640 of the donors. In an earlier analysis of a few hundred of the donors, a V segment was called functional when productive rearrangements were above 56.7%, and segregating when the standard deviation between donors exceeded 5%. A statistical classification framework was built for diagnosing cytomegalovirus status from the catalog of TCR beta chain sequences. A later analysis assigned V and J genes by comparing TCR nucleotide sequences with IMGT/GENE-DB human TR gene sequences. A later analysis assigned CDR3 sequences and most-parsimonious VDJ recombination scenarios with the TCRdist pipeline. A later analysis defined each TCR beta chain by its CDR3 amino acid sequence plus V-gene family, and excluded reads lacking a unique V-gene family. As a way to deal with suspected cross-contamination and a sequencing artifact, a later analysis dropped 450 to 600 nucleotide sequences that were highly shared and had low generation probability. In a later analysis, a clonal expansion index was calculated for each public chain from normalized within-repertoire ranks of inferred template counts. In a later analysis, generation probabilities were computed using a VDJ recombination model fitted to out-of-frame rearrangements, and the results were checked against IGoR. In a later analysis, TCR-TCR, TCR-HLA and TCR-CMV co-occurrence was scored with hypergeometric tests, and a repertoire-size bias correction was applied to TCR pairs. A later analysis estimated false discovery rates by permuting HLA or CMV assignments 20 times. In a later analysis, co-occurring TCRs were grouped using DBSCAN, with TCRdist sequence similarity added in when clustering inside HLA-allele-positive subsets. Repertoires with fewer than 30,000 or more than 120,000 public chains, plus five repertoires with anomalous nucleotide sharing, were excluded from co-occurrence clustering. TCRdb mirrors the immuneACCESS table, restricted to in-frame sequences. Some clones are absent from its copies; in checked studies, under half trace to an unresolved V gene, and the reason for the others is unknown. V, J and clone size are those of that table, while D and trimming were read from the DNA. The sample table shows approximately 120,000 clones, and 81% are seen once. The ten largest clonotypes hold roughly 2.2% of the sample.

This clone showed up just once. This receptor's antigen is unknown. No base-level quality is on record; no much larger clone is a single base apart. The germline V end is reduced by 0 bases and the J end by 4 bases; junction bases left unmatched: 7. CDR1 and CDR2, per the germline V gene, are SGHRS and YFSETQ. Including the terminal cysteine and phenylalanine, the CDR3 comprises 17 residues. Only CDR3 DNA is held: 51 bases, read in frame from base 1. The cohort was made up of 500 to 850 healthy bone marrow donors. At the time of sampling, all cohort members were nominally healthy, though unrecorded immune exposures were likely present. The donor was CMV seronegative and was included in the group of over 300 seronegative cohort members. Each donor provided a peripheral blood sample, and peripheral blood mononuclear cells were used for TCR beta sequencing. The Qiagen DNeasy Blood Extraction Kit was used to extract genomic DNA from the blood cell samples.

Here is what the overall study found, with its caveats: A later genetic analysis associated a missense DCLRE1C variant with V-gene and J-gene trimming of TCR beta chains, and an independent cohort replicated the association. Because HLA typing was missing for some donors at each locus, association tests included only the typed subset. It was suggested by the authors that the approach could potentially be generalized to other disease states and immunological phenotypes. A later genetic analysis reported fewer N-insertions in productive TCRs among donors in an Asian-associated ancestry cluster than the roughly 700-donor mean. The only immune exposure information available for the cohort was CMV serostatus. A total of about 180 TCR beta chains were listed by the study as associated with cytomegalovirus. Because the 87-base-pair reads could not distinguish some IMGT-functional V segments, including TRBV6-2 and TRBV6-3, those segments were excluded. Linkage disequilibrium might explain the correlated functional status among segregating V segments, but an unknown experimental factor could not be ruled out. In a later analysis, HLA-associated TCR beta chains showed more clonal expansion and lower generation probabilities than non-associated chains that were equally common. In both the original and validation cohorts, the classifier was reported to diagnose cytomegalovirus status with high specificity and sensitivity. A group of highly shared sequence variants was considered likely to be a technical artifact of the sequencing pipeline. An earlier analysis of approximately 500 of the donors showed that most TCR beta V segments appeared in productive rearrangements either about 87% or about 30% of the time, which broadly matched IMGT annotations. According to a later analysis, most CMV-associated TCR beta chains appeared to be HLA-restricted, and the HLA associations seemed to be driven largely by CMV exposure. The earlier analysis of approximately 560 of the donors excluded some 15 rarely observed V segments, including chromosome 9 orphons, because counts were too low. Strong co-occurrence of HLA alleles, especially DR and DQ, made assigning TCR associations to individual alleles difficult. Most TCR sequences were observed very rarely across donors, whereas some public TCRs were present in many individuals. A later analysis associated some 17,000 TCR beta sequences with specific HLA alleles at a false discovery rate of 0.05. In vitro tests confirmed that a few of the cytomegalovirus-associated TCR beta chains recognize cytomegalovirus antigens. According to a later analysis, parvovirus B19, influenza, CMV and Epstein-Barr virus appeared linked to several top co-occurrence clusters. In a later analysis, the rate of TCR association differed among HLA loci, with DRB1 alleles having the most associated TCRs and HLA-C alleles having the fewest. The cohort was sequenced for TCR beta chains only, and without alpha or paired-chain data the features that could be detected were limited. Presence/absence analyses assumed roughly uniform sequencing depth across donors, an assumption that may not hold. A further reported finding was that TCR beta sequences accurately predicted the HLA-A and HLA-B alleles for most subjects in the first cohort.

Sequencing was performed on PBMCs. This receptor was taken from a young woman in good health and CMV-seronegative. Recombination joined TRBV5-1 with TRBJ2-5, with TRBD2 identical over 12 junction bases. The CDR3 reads CASSLAGPGLAGETQYF. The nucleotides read TGCGCCAGCAGCTTGGCAGGTCCGGGACTAGCGGGAGAGACCCAGTACTTC.